Described below is a single T cell receptor beta chain sequence and its context. What it binds is unknown. The data belong to a study of T cell responses to AZD1222 COVID-19 vaccine. The overall study: Analysis merged second doses at about 4 or about 12 weeks.

Libraries were prepared by immunoSEQ multiplex PCR; TCRdb keeps only in-frame clonotypes and omits some of them. The sample shows about 140,000 clones, around nine tenths of them seen only once. Overall study results and limits: Clonal diversity was possibly underestimated; the donors were predominantly white British and more often female. Among those given AZD1222, only 6 or 7 were seropositive at baseline.

From germline, CDR1 is SGHDT and CDR2 YYEEEE. Trimming shortened V by 2 bases and J by 5 bases, and 8 bases separated the two germline ends. This CDR3 region has 13 residues. The chain combines TRBV5-6 with TRBJ2-1; no reliable D call. The sample in question was peripheral blood, obtained on day 0 of AZD1222 vaccination. The origin of this receptor is an adult in good health. The CDR3 region is CASSFSLNNEQFF. CDR3 in DNA: TGTGCCAGCAGCTTTTCCCTAAACAATGAGCAGTTCTTC. The entire variable domain, with the rest obtained from reference TRBV5-6 and TRBJ2-1, is as follows: DAGVTQSPTHLIKTRGQQVTLRCSPKSGHDTVSWYQQALGQGPQFIFQYYEEEERQRGNFPDRFSGHQFPNYSSELNVNALLLGDSALYLCASSFSLNNEQFFGPGTRLTVL.